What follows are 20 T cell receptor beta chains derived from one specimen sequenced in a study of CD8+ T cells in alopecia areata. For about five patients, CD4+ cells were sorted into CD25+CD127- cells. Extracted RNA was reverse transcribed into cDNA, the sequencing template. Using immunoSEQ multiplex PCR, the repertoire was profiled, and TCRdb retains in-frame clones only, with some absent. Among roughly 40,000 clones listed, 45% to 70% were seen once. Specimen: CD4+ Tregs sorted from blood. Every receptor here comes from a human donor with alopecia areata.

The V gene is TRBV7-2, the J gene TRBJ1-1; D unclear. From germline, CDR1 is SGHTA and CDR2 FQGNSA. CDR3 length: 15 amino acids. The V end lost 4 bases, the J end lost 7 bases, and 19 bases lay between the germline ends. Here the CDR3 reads CASSSTADSALEAFF. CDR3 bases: TGTGCCAGCAGCTCCACTGCAGATTCGGCCCTTGAAGCTTTCTTT. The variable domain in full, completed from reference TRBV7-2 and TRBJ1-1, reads GAGVSQSPSNKVTEKGKDVELRCDPISGHTALYWYRQSLGQGLEFLIYFQGNSAPDKSGLPSDRFSAERTGGSVSTLTIQRTQQEDSAVYLCASSSTADSALEAFFGQGTRLTVV.

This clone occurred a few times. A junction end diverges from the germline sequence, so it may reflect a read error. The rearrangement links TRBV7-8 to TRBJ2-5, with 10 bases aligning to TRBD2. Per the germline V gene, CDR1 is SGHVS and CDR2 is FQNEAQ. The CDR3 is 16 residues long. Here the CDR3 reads CASNLAGGGYGETQYF. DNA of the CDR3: TGTGCCAGCAACTTAGCGGGGGGAGGATACGGGGAGACCCAGTACTTC.

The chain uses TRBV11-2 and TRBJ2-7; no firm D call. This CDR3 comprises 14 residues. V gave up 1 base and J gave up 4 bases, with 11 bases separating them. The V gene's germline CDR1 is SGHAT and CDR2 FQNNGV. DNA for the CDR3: TGTGCCAGCAGCTTAGGGGCCTGGGGATACGAGCAGTACTTC. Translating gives CASSLGAWGYEQYF. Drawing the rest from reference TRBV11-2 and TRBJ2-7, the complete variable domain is EAGVAQSPRYKIIEKRQSVAFWCNPISGHATLYWYQQILGQGPKLLIQFQNNGVVDDSQLPKDRFSAERLKGVDSTLKIQPAKLEDSAVYLCASSLGAWGYEQYFGPGTRLTVT.

DNA of the CDR3: TGCAGCGTTGACCTCGCCGGGACAGGGGTCTACGAGCAGTACTTC. Protein product: CSVDLAGTGVYEQYF. The rearrangement joins TRBV29-1 to TRBJ2-7; 10 positions match TRBD1. Trimming took 3 bases from V and 3 from J; bases not matched to a gene: 8. The CDR3 spans 15 residues. Germline V gives CDR1 SQVTM, CDR2 ANQGSEA.

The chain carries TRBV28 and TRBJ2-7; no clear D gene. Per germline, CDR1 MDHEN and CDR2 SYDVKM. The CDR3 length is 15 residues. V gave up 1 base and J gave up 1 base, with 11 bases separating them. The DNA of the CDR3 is TGTGCCAGCAGTTTATTCGGCGGAAGGTCCTACGAGCAGTACTTC. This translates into CASSLFGGRSYEQYF.

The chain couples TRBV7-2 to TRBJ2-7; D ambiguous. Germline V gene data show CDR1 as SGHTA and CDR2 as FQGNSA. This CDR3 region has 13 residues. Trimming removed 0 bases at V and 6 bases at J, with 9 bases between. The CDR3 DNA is TGTGCCAGCAGCTTAGCCCCTCGGCGCGAGCAGTACTTC. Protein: CASSLAPRREQYF.

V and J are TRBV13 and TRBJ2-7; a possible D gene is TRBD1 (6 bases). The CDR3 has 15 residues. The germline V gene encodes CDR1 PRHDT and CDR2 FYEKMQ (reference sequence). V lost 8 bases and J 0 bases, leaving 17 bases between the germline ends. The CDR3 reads CASAQGPGHSYEQYF. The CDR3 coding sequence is TGTGCCAGCGCACAGGGACCCGGGCACTCCTACGAGCAGTACTTC.

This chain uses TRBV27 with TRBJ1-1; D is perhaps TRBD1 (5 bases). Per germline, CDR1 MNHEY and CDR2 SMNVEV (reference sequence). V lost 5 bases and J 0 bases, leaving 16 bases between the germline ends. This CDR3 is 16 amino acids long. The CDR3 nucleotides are TGTGCCAGCAGTCGGGCGGAACAGGTCGTGAACACTGAAGCTTTCTTT. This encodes CASSRAEQVVNTEAFF.

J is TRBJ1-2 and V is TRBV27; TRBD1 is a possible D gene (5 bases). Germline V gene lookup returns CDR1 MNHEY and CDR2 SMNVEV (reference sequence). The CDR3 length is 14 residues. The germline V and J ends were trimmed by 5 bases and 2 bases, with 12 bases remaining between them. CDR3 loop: CASSRSGSNYGYTF. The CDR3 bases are TGTGCCAGCAGTAGGTCAGGGTCCAACTATGGCTACACCTTC.

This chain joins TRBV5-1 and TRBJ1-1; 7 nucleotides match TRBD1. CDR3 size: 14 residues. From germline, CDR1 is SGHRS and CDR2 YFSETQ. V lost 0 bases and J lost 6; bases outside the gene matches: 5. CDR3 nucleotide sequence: TGCGCCAGCAGCTTGGGAGGGGGCTTGGCTGAAGCTTTCTTT. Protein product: CASSLGGGLAEAFF.

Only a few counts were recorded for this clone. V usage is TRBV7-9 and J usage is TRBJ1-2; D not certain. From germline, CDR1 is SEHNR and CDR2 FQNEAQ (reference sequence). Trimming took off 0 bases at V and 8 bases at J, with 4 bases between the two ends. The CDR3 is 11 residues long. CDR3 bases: TGTGCCAGCAGCTTAGCCACGGGCTACACCTTC. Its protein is CASSLATGYTF. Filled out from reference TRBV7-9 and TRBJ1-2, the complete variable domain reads DTGVSQNPRHKITKRGQNVTFRCDPISEHNRLYWYRQTLGQGPEFLTYFQNEAQLEKSRLLSDRFSAERPKGSFSTLEIQRTEQGDSAMYLCASSLATGYTFGSGTRLTVV.

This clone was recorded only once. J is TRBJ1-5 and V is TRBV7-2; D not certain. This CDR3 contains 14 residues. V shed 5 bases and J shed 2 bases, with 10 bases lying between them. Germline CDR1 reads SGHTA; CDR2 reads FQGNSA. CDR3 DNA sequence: TGTGCCAGCAGCCCTCTGGGTGGCAATCAGCCCCAGCATTTT. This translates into CASSPLGGNQPQHF.

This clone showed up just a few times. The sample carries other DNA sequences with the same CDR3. The CDR3 DNA reads as TGTGCCAGCAGCTTAGATCGCAACACAGATACGCAGTATTTT. Translation gives CASSLDRNTDTQYF. V is TRBV7-2 and J is TRBJ2-3; D gene uncertain. CDR1 and CDR2 (germline): SGHTA, FQGNSA. V dropped 1 base and J dropped 2 bases, with 7 bases sitting between them. This CDR3 is built from 14 residues. The complete variable domain, with remaining parts taken from reference TRBV7-2 and TRBJ2-3, reads GAGVSQSPSNKVTEKGKDVELRCDPISGHTALYWYRQSLGQGLEFLIYFQGNSAPDKSGLPSDRFSAERTGGSVSTLTIQRTQQEDSAVYLCASSLDRNTDTQYFGPGTRLTVL.

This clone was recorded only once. The CDR3 spells CASRPSPNEQFF. CDR3 DNA sequence: TGCGCCAGCAGACCCTCTCCGAATGAGCAGTTCTTC. The rearrangement joins TRBV5-1 to TRBJ2-1; D remains unclear. The CDR3 is 12 amino acids. The V and J ends lost 5 bases and 7 bases respectively, with 10 bases between them. CDR1 is SGHRS and CDR2 is YFSETQ in the germline V gene. Together with reference TRBV5-1 and TRBJ2-1, the CDR3 gives the full variable domain: KAGVTQTPRYLIKTRGQQVTLSCSPISGHRSVSWYQQTPGQGLQFLFEYFSETQRNKGNFPGRFSGRQFSNSRSEMNVSTLELGDSALYLCASRPSPNEQFFGPGTRLTVL.

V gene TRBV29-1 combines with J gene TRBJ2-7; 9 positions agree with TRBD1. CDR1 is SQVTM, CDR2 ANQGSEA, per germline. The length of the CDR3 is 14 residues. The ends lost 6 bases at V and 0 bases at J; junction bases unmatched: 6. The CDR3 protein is CSVAGTGISYEQYF. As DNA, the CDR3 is TGCAGCGTGGCCGGGACAGGGATCTCCTACGAGCAGTACTTC.

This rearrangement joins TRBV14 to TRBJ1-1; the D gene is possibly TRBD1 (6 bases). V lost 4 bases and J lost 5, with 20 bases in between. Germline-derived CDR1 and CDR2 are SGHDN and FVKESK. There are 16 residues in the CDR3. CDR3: CASSRFTGSWGTEAFF. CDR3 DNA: TGTGCCAGCAGCCGGTTTACAGGGTCATGGGGGACTGAAGCTTTCTTT.

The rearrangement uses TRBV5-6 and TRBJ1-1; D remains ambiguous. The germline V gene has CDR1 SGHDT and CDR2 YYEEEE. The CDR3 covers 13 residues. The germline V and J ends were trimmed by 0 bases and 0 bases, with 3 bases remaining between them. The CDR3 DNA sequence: TGTGCCAGCAGCTTGGGAATGAACACTGAAGCTTTCTTT. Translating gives CASSLGMNTEAFF.

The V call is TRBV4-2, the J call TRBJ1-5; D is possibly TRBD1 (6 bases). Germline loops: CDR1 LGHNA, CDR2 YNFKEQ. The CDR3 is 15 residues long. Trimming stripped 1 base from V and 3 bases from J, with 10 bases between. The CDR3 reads CASSQVQGNNQPQHF. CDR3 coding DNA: TGTGCCAGCAGCCAAGTACAGGGTAACAATCAGCCCCAGCATTTT.

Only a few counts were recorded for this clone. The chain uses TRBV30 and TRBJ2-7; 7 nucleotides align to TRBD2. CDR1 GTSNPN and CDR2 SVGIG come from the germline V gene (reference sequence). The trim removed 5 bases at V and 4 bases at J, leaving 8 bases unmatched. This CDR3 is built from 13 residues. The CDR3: CAWGPWRGYEQYF. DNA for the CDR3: TGTGCCTGGGGCCCCTGGCGGGGGTACGAGCAGTACTTC.

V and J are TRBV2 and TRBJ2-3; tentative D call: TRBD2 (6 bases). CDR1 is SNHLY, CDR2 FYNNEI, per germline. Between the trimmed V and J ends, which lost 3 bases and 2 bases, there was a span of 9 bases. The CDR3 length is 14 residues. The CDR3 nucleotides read TGTGCCAGCAGTGAGACTAGATACACAGATACGCAGTATTTT. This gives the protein CASSETRYTDTQYF.